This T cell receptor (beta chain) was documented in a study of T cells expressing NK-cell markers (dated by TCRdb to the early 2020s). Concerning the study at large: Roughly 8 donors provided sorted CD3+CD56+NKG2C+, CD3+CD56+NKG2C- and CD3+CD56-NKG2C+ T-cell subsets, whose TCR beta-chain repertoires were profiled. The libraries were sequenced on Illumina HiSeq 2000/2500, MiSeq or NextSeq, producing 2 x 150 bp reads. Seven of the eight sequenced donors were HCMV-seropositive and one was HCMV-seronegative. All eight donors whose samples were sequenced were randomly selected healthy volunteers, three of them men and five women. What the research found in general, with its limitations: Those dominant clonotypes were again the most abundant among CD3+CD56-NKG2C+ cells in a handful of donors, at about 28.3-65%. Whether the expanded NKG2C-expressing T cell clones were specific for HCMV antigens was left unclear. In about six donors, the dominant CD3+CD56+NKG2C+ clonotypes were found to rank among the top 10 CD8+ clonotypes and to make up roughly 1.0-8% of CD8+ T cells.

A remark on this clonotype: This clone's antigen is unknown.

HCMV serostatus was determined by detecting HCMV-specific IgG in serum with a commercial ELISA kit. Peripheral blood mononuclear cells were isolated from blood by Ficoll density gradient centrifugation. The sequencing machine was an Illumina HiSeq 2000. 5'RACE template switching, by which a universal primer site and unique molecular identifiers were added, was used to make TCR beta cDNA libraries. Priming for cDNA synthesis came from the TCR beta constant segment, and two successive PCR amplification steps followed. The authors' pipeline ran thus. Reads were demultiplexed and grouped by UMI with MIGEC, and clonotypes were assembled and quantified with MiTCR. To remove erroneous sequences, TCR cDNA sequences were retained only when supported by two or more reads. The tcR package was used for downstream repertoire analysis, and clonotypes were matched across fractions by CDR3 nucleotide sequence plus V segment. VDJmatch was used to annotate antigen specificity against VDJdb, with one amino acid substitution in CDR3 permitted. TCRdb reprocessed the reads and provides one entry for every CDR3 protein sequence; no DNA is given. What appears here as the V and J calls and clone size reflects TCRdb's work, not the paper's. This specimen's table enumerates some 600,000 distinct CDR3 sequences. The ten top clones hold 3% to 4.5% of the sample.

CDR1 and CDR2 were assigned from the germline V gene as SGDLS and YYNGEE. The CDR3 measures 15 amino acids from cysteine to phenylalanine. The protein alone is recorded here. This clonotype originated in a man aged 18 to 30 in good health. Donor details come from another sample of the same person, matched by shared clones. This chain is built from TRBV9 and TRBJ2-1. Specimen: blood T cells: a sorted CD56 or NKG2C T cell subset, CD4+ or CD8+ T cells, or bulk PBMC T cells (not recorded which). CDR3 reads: CASSVGNPNYNEQFF.